These 11 T cell receptor beta chains originate from one sample sequenced in a study of glioma-infiltrating T cells. The iRepertoire nested amplicon-rescue multiplex PCR amplified TCR alpha and beta CDR3s from RNA. TCRdb passed the multiplex PCR reads through MiXCR, listing each CDR3 protein once. The table includes 3,900 or so distinct CDR3 sequences, 25% to 40% detected once. The sample taken for sequencing was glioma tissue, nonneoplastic brain tissue, or PBMCs (not recorded which). The source is a human donor with low-grade glioma or glioblastoma, undergoing nonglioma brain surgery, or in good health (not recorded which).

This clonotype rates as medium-sized. This chain links TRBV29-1 with TRBJ1-2; D is possibly TRBD1 (6 bases). Germline CDR1 is SQVTM and CDR2 is ANQGSEA. V lost 3 bases and J 0 bases, leaving 11 bases between the germline ends. This CDR3 is 14 amino acids long. The CDR3 region is CSVDRDTANYGYTF. For the CDR3, the DNA is TGCAGCGTTGACCGGGACACTGCTAACTATGGCTACACCTTC.

Of note for this clonotype: A read error is likely, as this CDR3 ends without the conserved phenylalanine or tryptophan. The chain links TRBV6-6 to TRBJ2-5; D is unclear. The germline V gene has CDR1 MNHNY and CDR2 SVGAGI (reference sequence). V was clipped by 6 bases and J by 5 bases, with 13 bases between them. CDR3 length: 13 amino acids. The CDR3 here is CASRTSADETQYL. The CDR3 DNA reads TGTGCCAGCAGGACCTCTGCTGACGAGACCCAGTACCTC.

Comment on this clonotype: Germline and junction disagree at one end, which may indicate a read error. This rearrangement joins TRBV7-9 to TRBJ2-1, with unresolved D. CDR3 length: 15 amino acids. Germline V lookup: CDR1 SEHNR, CDR2 FQNEAQ (reference sequence). The CDR3: CASSSAISSYNEQLF. As DNA, the CDR3 is TGTGCCAGCAGCTCAGCGATTAGCTCCTACAATGAGCAGCTCTTC.

As to this clonotype: The CDR3 does not end in the conserved phenylalanine or tryptophan, so this is likely a read error. J is TRBJ1-6 and V is TRBV18; D is possibly TRBD1 (5 bases). Germline V CDR1 and CDR2: KGHSH, LQKENI. The CDR3 spans 13 residues. Trimming pared 5 bases from V and 9 bases from J, leaving 11 bases between. The chain's CDR3 is CASSSDRGSPLHL. The CDR3 region has the DNA TGTGCCAGCTCATCAGACAGAGGTTCACCCCTCCACCTT.

A word on this clonotype: One base away lies a much larger clone, so this may be a sequencing read error. The rearrangement joins TRBV7-9 to TRBJ1-2, with D possibly matching TRBD1 (6 bases). Germline-derived CDR1 and CDR2 are SEHNR and FQNEAQ (reference sequence). The V gene lost 3 bases and the J gene lost 4 bases, with 15 bases spanning the gap. This CDR3 has 15 residues. This CDR3 reads CASSLPTGMVYGYTF. For the CDR3, the DNA is TGTGCCAGCAGCTTGCCCACAGGGATGGTCTATGGCTACACCTTC. Looking up the rest from reference TRBV7-9 and TRBJ1-2 gives the full variable domain: DTGVSQNPRHKITKRGQNVTFRCDPISEHNRLYWYRQTLGQGPEFLTYFQNEAQLEKSRLLSDRFSAERPKGSFSTLEIQRTEQGDSAMYLCASSLPTGMVYGYTFGSGTRLTVV.

V usage is TRBV5-1 and J usage is TRBJ1-2, with 7 positions matching TRBD1. Germline CDR1 and CDR2: SGHRS and YFSETQ. The V gene end was trimmed by 5 bases and the J gene end by 3 bases; junction bases not matched to a gene: 10. The CDR3 sequence is 15 residues long. CDR3 bases: TGCGCCAGCAGGGCGACCGGGACAGTCGACTATGGCTACACCTTC. It codes for CASRATGTVDYGYTF.

The chain links TRBV20-1 to TRBJ2-1; 7 nucleotides line up with TRBD1. Germline lookup yields CDR1 DFQATT and CDR2 SNEGSKA (reference sequence). The V gene end was trimmed by 5 bases and the J gene end by 9 bases; junction bases not matched to a gene: 13. The CDR3 is made up of 14 amino acids. The CDR3 protein is CSASSQGKGAEQFF. CDR3 sequence (DNA): TGCAGTGCTTCTTCCCAGGGGAAGGGGGCTGAGCAGTTCTTC.

The chain combines TRBV2 with TRBJ1-2; D gene uncertain. The CDR3 covers 10 residues. CDR1 and CDR2 from the germline V gene are SNHLY and FYNNEI. Trimming stripped 8 bases from V and 7 bases from J, with 8 bases between. The CDR3 protein is CASQSSGYTF. CDR3 in DNA: TGTGCCAGCCAAAGCAGTGGCTACACCTTC. Looking up the rest from reference TRBV2 and TRBJ1-2 gives the full variable domain: EPEVTQTPSHQVTQMGQEVILRCVPISNHLYFYWYRQILGQKVEFLVSFYNNEISEKSEIFDDQFSVERPDGSNFTLKIRSTKLEDSAMYFCASQSSGYTFGSGTRLTVV.

This clonotype rates as medium-sized (0.01 to 0.1%). The rearrangement links TRBV20-1 to TRBJ2-1, with TRBD2 identical over 10 bases. The trim removed 5 bases at V and 8 bases at J, leaving 15 bases unmatched. The germline gives CDR1 DFQATT, CDR2 SNEGSKA (reference sequence). This CDR3 region has 16 residues. In nucleotides, the CDR3 is TGCAGTGCTCTCGCACCGAGCGGGGGGGCCTGGGATGAGCAGTTCTTC. Protein sequence: CSALAPSGGAWDEQFF.

This clonotype was counted at least ten times. The chain uses TRBV7-2 and TRBJ2-2; 11 bases map to TRBD1. The germline CDR1 and CDR2 sequences are SGHTA and FQGNSA. This CDR3 has 16 residues. The junction had 4 bases not matched to a gene; V was cut back by 4 bases and J by 3 bases. Written as DNA, the CDR3 is TGTGCCAGCAGCTCTGGACAGGGGGCTTACACCGGGGAGCTGTTTTTT. Protein: CASSSGQGAYTGELFF.

As regards this clonotype: Germline is not matched at one junction end, which may reflect a read error. This rearrangement joins TRBV20-1 to TRBJ2-7, with D possibly TRBD2 on 5 matching bases. The CDR3 covers 14 residues. Germline lookup yields CDR1 DFQATT and CDR2 SNEGSKA (reference sequence). CDR3 residues: CSAREFLAVNEQYF. The CDR3 DNA sequence: TGCAGCGCTAGAGAGTTCCTAGCTGTCAATGAGCAGTACTTC.